This T cell receptor beta chain was captured by sequencing in a study of blood T cells in healthy people across ages. The authors ran a second PCR of 7 to 11 cycles using a sample-barcoded 5' primer and a J-beta primer mix. TCRdb independently ran MiXCR on the 5' RACE reads; one entry per CDR3 protein. This table has some 760,000 distinct CDR3 sequences, more than 20% appearing once. This clonotype occurred once. Mismatch with germline at one junction end may stem from a read error. This CDR3 comprises 15 residues. Germline CDR1 reads MNHEY; CDR2 reads SMNVEV (reference sequence). These same data were also listed under a study on T cells of mothers and their children.

The origin of this receptor is a boy aged 5 to 17 in good health. Sequenced material: blood. V usage is TRBV27 and J usage is TRBJ2-5, with 13 bases identical to TRBD2. The J call could be wrong; TRBJ2-7 is a better fit for the DNA end. The CDR3 bases are TGCGCCAGCAGGGCCGGACTAGCGGGAGCATACGAGCAGTACTTC. Its translation: CASRAGLAGAYEQYF.